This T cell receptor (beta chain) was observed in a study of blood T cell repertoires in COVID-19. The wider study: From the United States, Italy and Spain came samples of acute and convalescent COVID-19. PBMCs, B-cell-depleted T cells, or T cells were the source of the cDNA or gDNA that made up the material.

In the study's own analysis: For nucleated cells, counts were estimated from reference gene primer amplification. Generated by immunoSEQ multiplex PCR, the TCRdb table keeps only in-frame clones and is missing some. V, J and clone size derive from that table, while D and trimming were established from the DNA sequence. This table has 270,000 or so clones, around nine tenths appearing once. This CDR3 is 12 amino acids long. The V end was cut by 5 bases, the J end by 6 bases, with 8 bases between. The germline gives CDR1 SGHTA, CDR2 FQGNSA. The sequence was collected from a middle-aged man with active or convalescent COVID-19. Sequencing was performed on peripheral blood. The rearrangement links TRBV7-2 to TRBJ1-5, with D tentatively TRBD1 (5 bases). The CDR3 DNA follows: TGTGCCAGCAGCATTCAGGGTCAGCCCCAGCATTTT. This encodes CASSIQGQPQHF.